This is a list of T cell receptor beta chains from one sample in a study of human T cells and chemical hapten exposure. MiXCR, run by TCRdb on the RACE reads, gives a single entry per CDR3 protein. The sample records about 80,000 distinct CDR3 sequences, 10% being singletons. The material sequenced was whole blood, taken in connection with sensitization to the hapten diphenylcyclopropenone (DPC). These receptors were obtained from a woman aged 45-65 years with alopecia areata. Some clones in this sample may be carry-over from other donors' samples. Each CDR3 is given with its conserved first and last residue. The D gene is left open where the match is weak. Only part of the rows carry a size: once, few, many, or a class if the clone is expanded.

d_gene: .
j_gene: TRBJ2-5
v_gene: TRBV12-3/TRBV12-4
abundance: .
CDR3nt: TGTGCCAGCAGTTTATTCGTCCCGGACAGAGGACTAACCCAAGAGACCCAGTACTTC
CDR3aa: CASSLFVPDRGLTQETQYF

d_gene: .
j_gene: TRBJ2-1
v_gene: TRBV6-5
abundance: .
CDR3nt: TGTGCCAGCAGTTACAGCCCCCATGGGATGGATGAGCAGTTCTTC
CDR3aa: CASSYSPHGMDEQFF

d_gene: TRBD1
j_gene: TRBJ2-1
v_gene: TRBV29-1
abundance: .
CDR3nt: TGCAGCGTCTCCGGGACAGGGGGCTACAATGAGCAGTTCTTC
CDR3aa: CSVSGTGGYNEQFF

d_gene: TRBD2
j_gene: TRBJ2-3
v_gene: TRBV19
abundance: many
CDR3nt: TGTGCCAGTACCCTAGCGGGAAAAGATACGCAGTATTTT
CDR3aa: CASTLAGKDTQYF

d_gene: TRBD1
j_gene: TRBJ2-2
v_gene: TRBV11-3
abundance: .
CDR3nt: TGTGCCAGCAGCCCCCGAGGGGGCCTGACCGGGGAGCTGTTTTTT
CDR3aa: CASSPRGGLTGELFF

d_gene: .
j_gene: TRBJ2-2
v_gene: TRBV20-1
abundance: .
CDR3nt: TGCAGTGCTAGAGAGGTCTATACAGGCACCGGGGAGCTGTTTTTT
CDR3aa: CSAREVYTGTGELFF

d_gene: .
j_gene: TRBJ2-1
v_gene: TRBV19
abundance: many
CDR3nt: TGTGCCAGTAGTGCAGAGTGGGGGAACGGGCAGTTCTTC
CDR3aa: CASSAEWGNGQFF

d_gene: .
j_gene: TRBJ2-7
v_gene: TRBV15
abundance: many
CDR3nt: TGTGCCACCAGCAGAGGGATTACCTACGAGCAGTACTTC
CDR3aa: CATSRGITYEQYF

d_gene: .
j_gene: TRBJ2-7
v_gene: TRBV6-6
abundance: few
CDR3nt: TGTGCCAGCAGCTTAGACCCAGAGGGCGAGCAGTACTTC
CDR3aa: CASSLDPEGEQYF

d_gene: .
j_gene: TRBJ1-6
v_gene: TRBV3-1
abundance: .
CDR3nt: TGTGCCAGCAGCCAAGGGGAGTTGAGGGGATCACCCCTCCACTTT
CDR3aa: CASSQGELRGSPLHF

d_gene: TRBD1
j_gene: TRBJ1-1
v_gene: TRBV29-1
abundance: few
CDR3nt: TGCAGCGTTCCCGGGACAGGGCCTGAAGCTTTCTTT
CDR3aa: CSVPGTGPEAFF

d_gene: .
j_gene: TRBJ2-7
v_gene: TRBV6-2/TRBV6-3
abundance: .
CDR3nt: TGTGCCAGCAGTTATGGGGTCTACGAGCAGTACTTC
CDR3aa: CASSYGVYEQYF

d_gene: .
j_gene: TRBJ2-1
v_gene: TRBV6-2/TRBV6-3
abundance: .
CDR3nt: TGTGCCAGCAGATACCTAGCGTCGGGAAAGTCTTACAATGAGCAGTTCTTC
CDR3aa: CASRYLASGKSYNEQFF

d_gene: .
j_gene: TRBJ1-3
v_gene: TRBV6-1
abundance: many
CDR3nt: TGTGCCAGCAGTGGCGTAGGGAACCCTGGAAACACCATATATTTT
CDR3aa: CASSGVGNPGNTIYF

d_gene: TRBD1
j_gene: TRBJ2-3
v_gene: TRBV5-5
abundance: .
CDR3nt: TGTGCCAGCAGCCAACTTGGACAGGGGAGAAGCACAGATACGCAGTATTTT
CDR3aa: CASSQLGQGRSTDTQYF

d_gene: .
j_gene: TRBJ1-1
v_gene: TRBV9
abundance: .
CDR3nt: TGTGCCAGCAGCTTGAATGGGGCAGGGAACACTGAAGCTTTCTTT
CDR3aa: CASSLNGAGNTEAFF

d_gene: TRBD1
j_gene: TRBJ2-1
v_gene: TRBV19
abundance: .
CDR3nt: TGTGCCAGTAGCTCCGGGACAGGGGTCTACAATGAGCAGTTCTTC
CDR3aa: CASSSGTGVYNEQFF

d_gene: TRBD1
j_gene: TRBJ1-4
v_gene: TRBV6-6
abundance: few
CDR3nt: TGTGCCAGCAGACCTACGTGGGACAGCGGAAAACTGTTTTTT
CDR3aa: CASRPTWDSGKLFF

d_gene: .
j_gene: TRBJ2-3
v_gene: TRBV29-1
abundance: many
CDR3nt: TGCACGGGGGTTACCACAGATACGCAGTATTTT
CDR3aa: CTGVTTDTQYF

d_gene: TRBD2
j_gene: TRBJ2-5
v_gene: TRBV4-2
abundance: .
CDR3nt: TGTGCCAGCAGCCTAGCGGGAGGAGGGACCCAGTACTTC
CDR3aa: CASSLAGGGTQYF

d_gene: TRBD2
j_gene: TRBJ2-1
v_gene: TRBV7-3
abundance: .
CDR3nt: TGTGCCAGCAGCAGGACTAGCGGGACGGATGAGCAGTTCTTC
CDR3aa: CASSRTSGTDEQFF

d_gene: .
j_gene: TRBJ1-5
v_gene: TRBV28
abundance: .
CDR3nt: TGTGCCAGCACCAGGGAAGATCAGCCCCAGCATTTT
CDR3aa: CASTREDQPQHF

d_gene: TRBD2
j_gene: TRBJ2-3
v_gene: TRBV28
abundance: few
CDR3nt: TGTGCCAGCAGTTTTGGTGGGCTAGCGGGAGGAGCAGATACGCAGTATTTT
CDR3aa: CASSFGGLAGGADTQYF

d_gene: .
j_gene: TRBJ2-3
v_gene: TRBV7-2
abundance: few
CDR3nt: TGTGCCAGCACCTGGGGCCAGGAGACAGATACGCAGTATTTT
CDR3aa: CASTWGQETDTQYF

d_gene: .
j_gene: TRBJ2-7
v_gene: TRBV20-1
abundance: many
CDR3nt: TGCAGTGCTAGAACCCGGGACACAGCCCGCTACGAGCAGTACTTC
CDR3aa: CSARTRDTARYEQYF

d_gene: .
j_gene: TRBJ2-7
v_gene: TRBV15
abundance: many
CDR3nt: TGTGCCACCAGCCCCGCGGGGTACGATTACGAGCAGTACTTC
CDR3aa: CATSPAGYDYEQYF

d_gene: .
j_gene: TRBJ2-2
v_gene: TRBV24-1
abundance: few
CDR3nt: TGTGCCACCAGTGACCCGGGACTTTCTACCGGGGAGCTGTTTTTT
CDR3aa: CATSDPGLSTGELFF

d_gene: .
j_gene: TRBJ2-2
v_gene: TRBV6-2/TRBV6-3
abundance: .
CDR3nt: TGTGCCAGCAGTTGGGCCCCGAACACCGGGGAGCTGTTTTTT
CDR3aa: CASSWAPNTGELFF

d_gene: .
j_gene: TRBJ2-5
v_gene: TRBV20-1
abundance: many
CDR3nt: TGCAGTGCTGGTCTACGGGTGGGAGCGCAAGAGACCCAGTACTTC
CDR3aa: CSAGLRVGAQETQYF

d_gene: TRBD1
j_gene: TRBJ2-1
v_gene: TRBV9
abundance: .
CDR3nt: TGTGCCAGCAGCCCGCAGGGGGTGGTAGGGAATGAGCAGTTCTTC
CDR3aa: CASSPQGVVGNEQFF

d_gene: .
j_gene: TRBJ1-3
v_gene: TRBV6-6
abundance: many
CDR3nt: TGTGCCAGCAGTTCGACCGTAACGGGGCCTGGAAACACCATATATTTT
CDR3aa: CASSSTVTGPGNTIYF

d_gene: .
j_gene: TRBJ1-5
v_gene: TRBV20-1
abundance: few
CDR3nt: TGCAGTGCTAGAGATCCGGGAAGGAGCAATCAGCCCCAGCATTTT
CDR3aa: CSARDPGRSNQPQHF

d_gene: TRBD2
j_gene: TRBJ2-7
v_gene: TRBV20-1
abundance: many
CDR3nt: TGCAGTGCTGTAGCGGGAGTGGGCGAGCAGTACTTC
CDR3aa: CSAVAGVGEQYF

d_gene: .
j_gene: TRBJ2-3
v_gene: TRBV6-5
abundance: few
CDR3nt: TGTGCCAGCAGTGACACTCTGTCCCCAAGGAGCGGAGATACGCAGTATTTT
CDR3aa: CASSDTLSPRSGDTQYF

d_gene: .
j_gene: TRBJ2-7
v_gene: TRBV20-1
abundance: many
CDR3nt: TGCAGTGCGACGCAGTCTTCCTACGAGCAGTACTTC
CDR3aa: CSATQSSYEQYF

d_gene: TRBD1
j_gene: TRBJ2-5
v_gene: TRBV29-1
abundance: few
CDR3nt: TGCAGCGTTCCCCGGGGAACAGGGGGCTGGAAGACCCAGTACTTC
CDR3aa: CSVPRGTGGWKTQYF

d_gene: TRBD2
j_gene: TRBJ2-7
v_gene: TRBV10-3
abundance: few
CDR3nt: TGTGCCATCAGTAGACTAGCGGAAGAGTACGAGCAGTACTTC
CDR3aa: CAISRLAEEYEQYF

d_gene: TRBD2
j_gene: TRBJ2-1
v_gene: TRBV29-1
abundance: few
CDR3nt: TGCAGCGTTGGACTAGCGGGAGCCAATGAGCAGTTCTTC
CDR3aa: CSVGLAGANEQFF

d_gene: .
j_gene: TRBJ2-3
v_gene: TRBV14
abundance: .
CDR3nt: TGTGCCAGCAGCCGGGACGCGCGGAGTACGCAGTATTTT
CDR3aa: CASSRDARSTQYF

d_gene: .
j_gene: TRBJ2-5
v_gene: TRBV27
abundance: .
CDR3nt: TGTGCCAGCAGTCATCCTAATTCTGGGACCCAGTACTTC
CDR3aa: CASSHPNSGTQYF

d_gene: TRBD2
j_gene: TRBJ2-4
v_gene: TRBV7-6
abundance: .
CDR3nt: TGTGCCAGCAGCTTAGCGCCACCTACTAGCGGGAGCGGGCTGGCCAAAAACATTCAGTACTTC
CDR3aa: CASSLAPPTSGSGLAKNIQYF

d_gene: TRBD1
j_gene: TRBJ2-7
v_gene: TRBV7-2
abundance: .
CDR3nt: TGTGCCAGCAGCTTAGCACAGGGGAGATACGAGCAGTACTTC
CDR3aa: CASSLAQGRYEQYF

d_gene: .
j_gene: TRBJ2-1
v_gene: TRBV7-6
abundance: .
CDR3nt: TGTGCCAGCAGCCCCGCCGCGAGCTCCTACAATGAGCAGTTCTTC
CDR3aa: CASSPAASSYNEQFF

d_gene: TRBD2
j_gene: TRBJ2-2
v_gene: TRBV3-1
abundance: .
CDR3nt: TGTGCCAGCAGCCAAGGTCTAGCGGGAGTCTCTTCCGGGGAGCTGTTTTTT
CDR3aa: CASSQGLAGVSSGELFF

d_gene: TRBD1
j_gene: TRBJ2-7
v_gene: TRBV6-1
abundance: few
CDR3nt: TGTGCCAGCAGTCCAGGACAGGGGGCTCTCAACGAGCAGTACTTC
CDR3aa: CASSPGQGALNEQYF

d_gene: .
j_gene: TRBJ1-1
v_gene: TRBV29-1
abundance: few
CDR3nt: TGCAGCGCTCAAAGGGGGGCTAGTGGCACTGAAGCTTTCTTT
CDR3aa: CSAQRGASGTEAFF

d_gene: TRBD1
j_gene: TRBJ2-7
v_gene: TRBV29-1
abundance: many
CDR3nt: TGCAGCGTCGGGACAGGGCTCACCCACGAGCAGTACTTC
CDR3aa: CSVGTGLTHEQYF

d_gene: .
j_gene: TRBJ2-7
v_gene: TRBV5-1
abundance: .
CDR3nt: TGCGCCAGCAGCTTTGGAGACTATGGGGAGCAGTACTTC
CDR3aa: CASSFGDYGEQYF

d_gene: .
j_gene: TRBJ1-2
v_gene: TRBV12-3/TRBV12-4
abundance: few
CDR3nt: TGTGCCAGCAGTTTAGGGGGTGGTGGCTACACCTTC
CDR3aa: CASSLGGGGYTF

d_gene: TRBD2
j_gene: TRBJ2-5
v_gene: TRBV7-8
abundance: .
CDR3nt: TGTGCCAGCAGCACGCCGGGACTAGCGGGTCTCCAAGAGACCCAGTACTTC
CDR3aa: CASSTPGLAGLQETQYF

d_gene: .
j_gene: TRBJ2-7
v_gene: TRBV3-1
abundance: .
CDR3nt: TGTGCCAGCAGCGATACCGGGACTGCGCTTTACTTC
CDR3aa: CASSDTGTALYF

d_gene: .
j_gene: TRBJ2-4
v_gene: TRBV11-1
abundance: few
CDR3nt: TGTGCCAGCAGCTCACAGGGAGACGGTTCCAAAAACATTCAGTACTTC
CDR3aa: CASSSQGDGSKNIQYF

d_gene: TRBD1
j_gene: TRBJ1-6
v_gene: TRBV7-8
abundance: .
CDR3nt: TGTGCCAGCAGCTTAGCTCAGGGACAGGGGAAATCACCCCTCCACTTT
CDR3aa: CASSLAQGQGKSPLHF

d_gene: .
j_gene: TRBJ1-2
v_gene: TRBV14
abundance: few
CDR3nt: TGTGCCAGCAGCCAAGTGGGAGTCTATGGCTACACCTTC
CDR3aa: CASSQVGVYGYTF

d_gene: .
j_gene: TRBJ1-4
v_gene: TRBV14
abundance: few
CDR3nt: TGTGCCAGCAGCCAAAGAACTAATGAAAAACTGTTTTTT
CDR3aa: CASSQRTNEKLFF

d_gene: .
j_gene: TRBJ2-7
v_gene: TRBV3-1
abundance: few
CDR3nt: TGTGCCAGCAGCCCCCCGGACGGCTCCTACGAGCAGTACTTC
CDR3aa: CASSPPDGSYEQYF

d_gene: TRBD1
j_gene: TRBJ1-5
v_gene: TRBV7-2
abundance: .
CDR3nt: TGTGCCAGCAGCTCTGGAGGTGGACAGGGGGATCAGCCCCAGCATTTT
CDR3aa: CASSSGGGQGDQPQHF

d_gene: .
j_gene: TRBJ1-2
v_gene: TRBV20-1
abundance: .
CDR3nt: TGCAGTGCTAGAGTACAGGTCCATGGCTACACCTTC
CDR3aa: CSARVQVHGYTF